The source of this TCR beta chain is a study of shared clonotypes between healthy human individuals. Study details: Per-donor plates numbered three CD4 naive, three CD4 memory, two CD8 naive and one CD8 memory.

Naive CD8 isolation took CD45RO-negative cells positively selected for CCR7 and excluded terminally differentiated effector memory CD45RA+ cells. Within Nashville, Tennessee resided all donors, each a Caucasian adult. Broader study findings: For naive CD4 cells, 4% to 5% of clonotypes were shared across a handful of donors. Sequencing depth was predicted to influence how clonotypes are shared among donors.

This clone was seen once. The target antigen is unknown. Assay used: immunoSEQ multiplex PCR; TCRdb lists only in-frame clones, some missing. The table shows about 2 million clones, with about 94% occurring only once. This CDR3 has 15 amino acids. CDR1 is SQVTM and CDR2 is ANQGSEA in the germline V gene. Trimming removed 7 bases from V and 9 bases from J; junction bases left unmatched: 17. J is TRBJ2-1 and V is TRBV29-1; TRBD2 matches at 8 bases. This receptor was taken from a young man in good health. Sequencing input: naive CD8+ T cells sorted from blood. CDR3 coding DNA: TGCAGCGGGGTCGAGGGGCCTAGCGGGTTCAGTGAGCAGTTCTTC. Protein product: CSGVEGPSGFSEQFF.